This is a list of T cell receptor beta chains from one sample in a study of Ad26.COV2.S vaccination and SARS-CoV-2 variants. The assay was immunoSEQ multiplex PCR, and TCRdb's table has in-frame clones only and misses some. The sample contains 500,000 or so clones, roughly 89% of which appear only once. The sequences come from peripheral blood, collected in a trial of Ad26.COV2.S vaccine versus placebo. The receptors here all came from a person aged 18 to 65 who received the Ad26.COV2.S COVID-19 vaccine or a placebo. The CDR3 runs from the conserved cysteine through the conserved F or W. D genes are given only for firm matches. Clone size is not always given. Where it is, it says once, few, many or a class for expanded clones.

clone_size | j_call | v_call | d_call | cdr3_nt | cdr3_aa
few | TRBJ1-3 | TRBV7-9 | TRBD1 | TGTGCCAGCCACCTCGCAGGGGGGCCTTCGGACACCATATATTTT | CASHLAGGPSDTIYF
NA | TRBJ1-4 | TRBV7-6 | TRBD1 | TGTGCCAGCAGCTTGGGGACAGGGGGGAATGAAAAACTGTTTTTT | CASSLGTGGNEKLFF
NA | TRBJ2-2 | TRBV10-3 | NA | TGTGCCATCAGGACCGGGACGCTGAACACCGGGGAGCTGTTTTTT | CAIRTGTLNTGELFF
NA | TRBJ2-7 | TRBV19 | TRBD2 | TGTGCCAGTAGTATTGGGGCTAGCGGAATATACGAGCAGTACTTC | CASSIGASGIYEQYF
NA | TRBJ2-5 | TRBV21-1 | NA | TGTGCCAGCAGCAAGGAGTTGACTAGCGTCGAAGAGACCCAGTACTTC | CASSKELTSVEETQYF
NA | TRBJ1-2 | TRBV5-6 | NA | TGTGCCAGCAGCTTTTTGTCGGGGTTAGGGATGCGCTATGGCTACACCTTC | CASSFLSGLGMRYGYTF
NA | TRBJ2-1 | TRBV11-2 | TRBD2 | TGTGCCAGCAGCCCGGGGCTAGCGGGGACCGGTTGGCAGTTCTTC | CASSPGLAGTGWQFF
NA | TRBJ1-1 | TRBV20-1 | NA | TGCAGTGCTAGTGAAGACGCTGAAGCTTTCTTT | CSASEDAEAFF
NA | TRBJ2-1 | TRBV12-1 | NA | TGTGCCAGCATCTCTGGCAGAGAGGCCGATGAGCAGTTCTTC | CASISGREADEQFF
NA | TRBJ2-7 | TRBV3-1/TRBV3-2 | NA | TGTGCCAGCAGCCAAGACGGCGGGAAGGCCATAGGAGAGCAGTACTTC | CASSQDGGKAIGEQYF
NA | TRBJ2-2 | TRBV18 | NA | TGTGCCAGCTCACCCCTACAATCCACCGGGGAGCTGTTTTTT | CASSPLQSTGELFF
NA | TRBJ1-2 | TRBV4-2 | NA | TGTGCCAGCAGCCAAGAGGAGGGGCTGGGCGGCTACACCTTC | CASSQEEGLGGYTF
NA | TRBJ2-7 | TRBV19 | NA | TGTGCCAGTAGCCTTGACCCTACGCACGAGCAGTACTTC | CASSLDPTHEQYF
NA | TRBJ2-7 | TRBV7-9 | NA | TGTGCCAGCAGCTTTGAGGCCTCCTACGAGCAGTACTTC | CASSFEASYEQYF
NA | TRBJ2-2 | TRBV7-9 | NA | TGTGCCAGCACCCCCGGGACAAGGAACACCGGGGAGCTGTTTTTT | CASTPGTRNTGELFF
NA | TRBJ2-7 | TRBV5-4 | NA | TGTGCCAGCAGCTCACCCTCCTCCTACGAGCAGTACTTC | CASSSPSSYEQYF
few | TRBJ2-2 | TRBV6-4 | TRBD2 | TGTGCCAGCAGTGAGCTAGCGGACACCGGGGAGCTGTTTTTT | CASSELADTGELFF
NA | TRBJ1-4 | TRBV19 | NA | TGTGCCAGTAGTAGGTCGCCCAACAGGGCTAATGAAAAACTGTTTTTT | CASSRSPNRANEKLFF
NA | TRBJ2-7 | TRBV12-2 | NA | TGTGCAGCGGAATCCTGGACTAGCGGGAGGACTTATTCCTACGAGCAGTACTTC | CAAESWTSGRTYSYEQYF
NA | TRBJ2-3 | TRBV20-1 | NA | TGCAGTGCTAGTAGCCCCTTCACAGATACGCAGTATTTT | CSASSPFTDTQYF
NA | TRBJ1-6 | TRBV7-2 | NA | TGTGCCAGCAGCACCTCAATGGGGCCCCTCCACTTT | CASSTSMGPLHF
NA | TRBJ1-2 | TRBV5-1 | NA | TGCGCCAGCAGCTTGTTAGTGGAGGGCGGCTACACCTTC | CASSLLVEGGYTF
few | TRBJ2-2 | TRBV19 | NA | TGTGCCAGTAGTATGGCCAGGATTGGCGGGGAGCTGTTTTTT | CASSMARIGGELFF
NA | TRBJ1-4 | TRBV15 | NA | TGTGCCACCAGCAGAGTTTGGGGATTTAATGAAAAACTGTTTTTT | CATSRVWGFNEKLFF
few | TRBJ1-1 | TRBV19 | NA | TGTGCCAGTAGTATAGCATATCGGGGGTCGGAAGCTTTCTTT | CASSIAYRGSEAFF
NA | TRBJ2-7 | TRBV19 | TRBD1 | TGTGCCAGTAGTCAGAGACAGGGCTTAGGGGACGAGCAGTACTTC | CASSQRQGLGDEQYF
few | TRBJ1-6 | TRBV18 | NA | TGTGCCAGCTCACCCAGGCCCCCGGGGGCGGAAAATTCACCCCTCCACTTT | CASSPRPPGAENSPLHF
once | TRBJ2-5 | TRBV6-5 | TRBD2 | TGTGCCAGCCTAGCGGGAGGGCCGGAGACCCAGTACTTC | CASLAGGPETQYF
NA | TRBJ1-1 | TRBV5-1 | NA | TGCGCCAGCAGCTCGGGAGGGTTACCTGAAGCTTTCTTT | CASSSGGLPEAFF
NA | TRBJ2-7 | TRBV20-1 | NA | TGCAGTGCTAGGAAGGATGGCGAGCAGTACTTC | CSARKDGEQYF
NA | TRBJ2-5 | TRBV19 | NA | TGTGCCAGTAGTATAGGAAGGGGTCAAGAGACCCAGTACTTC | CASSIGRGQETQYF
NA | TRBJ2-1 | TRBV4-3 | TRBD2 | TGCGCCAGCGGACTAGCGGGGTACAATGAGCAGTTCTTC | CASGLAGYNEQFF
NA | TRBJ2-1 | TRBV20-1 | NA | TGCAGTGCTGACCGGGAGCATGAGTTCTTC | CSADREHEFF
NA | TRBJ1-2 | TRBV24-1 | NA | TGTGCCACCAGTCATCGGACAGATGGCTACACCTTC | CATSHRTDGYTF
few | TRBJ1-6 | TRBV28 | TRBD1 | TGTGCCAGCAGTCACCAGGGGGGAAGGCCACCCCTCCACTTT | CASSHQGGRPPLHF
NA | TRBJ2-7 | TRBV5-1 | NA | TGCGCCAGCAGCTTGAACAGTATAACCTACGAGCAGTACTTC | CASSLNSITYEQYF
NA | TRBJ1-5 | TRBV6-5 | NA | TGTGCCAGCAGCGGAGTTTATAGCAATCAGCCCCAGCATTTT | CASSGVYSNQPQHF
few | TRBJ2-2 | TRBV7-7 | TRBD2 | TGTGCTAGCAGCCCAACTGGACTAGCGGGAGTTCCCGGGGAGCTGTTTTTT | CASSPTGLAGVPGELFF
NA | TRBJ2-5 | TRBV11-2 | NA | TGTGCCAGCAGCTTAGACCCCGGACAGGGAGGGGGTGAGACCCAGTACTTC | CASSLDPGQGGGETQYF
NA | TRBJ1-2 | TRBV2 | NA | TGTGCCAGCAAAAATCTTGGTGGCTACACCTTC | CASKNLGGYTF
NA | TRBJ2-5 | TRBV9 | TRBD2 | TGTGCCAGCAGCGTCGGGCTAGCGGGAGGGAACCAAGAGACCCAGTACTTC | CASSVGLAGGNQETQYF
NA | TRBJ1-3 | TRBV7-9 | NA | TGTGCCAGCAGCCCCGGACCCTCTGGAAACACCATATATTTT | CASSPGPSGNTIYF
NA | TRBJ2-1 | TRBV5-1 | TRBD2 | TGCGCCAGCAGCTCCGGGACTAGCGGGAGAGGGTACAATGAGCAGTTCTTC | CASSSGTSGRGYNEQFF
once | TRBJ1-1 | TRBV11-1 | NA | TGTGCCAGCAGCTTAACCGGGGATGGGGACACTGAAGCTTTCTTT | CASSLTGDGDTEAFF
NA | TRBJ1-1 | TRBV5-6 | NA | TGTGCCAGCAGCTTGGCAGGACAACCGAACACTGAAGCTTTCTTT | CASSLAGQPNTEAFF
NA | TRBJ2-3 | TRBV9 | TRBD2 | TGTGCCAGCAGCGTACGGTTGACTAGCGGGAGCTATTTT | CASSVRLTSGSYF
NA | TRBJ1-3 | TRBV28 | TRBD1 | TGTGCCAGCAGTGCTTCCGGGACAGTTTGGCACACCATATATTTT | CASSASGTVWHTIYF
NA | TRBJ1-3 | TRBV5-1 | NA | TGCGCCAGCAGCTTCGGGAACACCATATATTTT | CASSFGNTIYF
few | TRBJ2-1 | TRBV9 | NA | TGTGCCAGCAGCGTAGCTAGTTTAAGGCACAATGAGCAGTTCTTC | CASSVASLRHNEQFF
NA | TRBJ2-7 | TRBV11-2 | NA | TGTGCCAGCAGCCCGCTAGCGAGCACATACAAACACGAGCAGTACTTC | CASSPLASTYKHEQYF